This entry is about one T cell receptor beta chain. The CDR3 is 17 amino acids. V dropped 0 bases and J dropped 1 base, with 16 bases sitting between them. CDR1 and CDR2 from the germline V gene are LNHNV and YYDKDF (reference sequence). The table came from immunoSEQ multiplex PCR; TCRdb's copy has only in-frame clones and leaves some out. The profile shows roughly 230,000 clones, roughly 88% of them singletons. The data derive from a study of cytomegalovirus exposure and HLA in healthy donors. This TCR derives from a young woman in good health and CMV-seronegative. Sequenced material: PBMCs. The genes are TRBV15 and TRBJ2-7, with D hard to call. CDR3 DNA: TGTGCCACCAGCAGAGATCCCGTTATAGTGGGATCCTACGAGCAGTACTTC. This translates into CATSRDPVIVGSYEQYF. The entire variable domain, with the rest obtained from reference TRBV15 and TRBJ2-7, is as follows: DAMVIQNPRYQVTQFGKPVTLSCSQTLNHNVMYWYQQKSSQAPKLLFHYYDKDFNNEADTPDNFQSRRPNTSFCFLDIRSPGLGDTAMYLCATSRDPVIVGSYEQYFGPGTRLTVT.